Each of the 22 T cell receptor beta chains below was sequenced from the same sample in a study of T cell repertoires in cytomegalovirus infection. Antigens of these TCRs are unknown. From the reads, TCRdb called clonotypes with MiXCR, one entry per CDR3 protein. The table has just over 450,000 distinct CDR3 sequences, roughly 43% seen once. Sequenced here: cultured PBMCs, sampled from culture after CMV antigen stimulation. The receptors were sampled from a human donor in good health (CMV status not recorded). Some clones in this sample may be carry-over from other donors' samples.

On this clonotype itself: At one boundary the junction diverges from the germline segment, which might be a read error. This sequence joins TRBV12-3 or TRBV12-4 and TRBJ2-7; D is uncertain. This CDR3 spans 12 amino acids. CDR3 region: CPSSFHSGEQYF. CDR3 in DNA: TGTCCCAGCAGTTTCCATTCGGGCGAGCAGTACTTC.

CDR3 sequence reads: CASSEEPGLADYNEQFF. As DNA, the CDR3 is TGTGCCAGCAGTGAAGAGCCGGGACTAGCGGATTACAATGAGCAGTTCTTC. V is TRBV6-1 and J is TRBJ2-1, with 11 bases matching TRBD2. This CDR3 contains 17 residues. V lost 1 base and J lost 4; bases outside the gene matches: 6. Germline lookup yields CDR1 MNHNS and CDR2 SASEGT.

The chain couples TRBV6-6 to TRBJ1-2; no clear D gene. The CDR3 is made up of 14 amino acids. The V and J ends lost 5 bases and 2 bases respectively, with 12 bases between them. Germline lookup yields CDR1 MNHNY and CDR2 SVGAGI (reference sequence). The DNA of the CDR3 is TGTGCCAGCAGTGAGTTGTCGGCGAACTATGGCTACACCTTC. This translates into CASSELSANYGYTF.

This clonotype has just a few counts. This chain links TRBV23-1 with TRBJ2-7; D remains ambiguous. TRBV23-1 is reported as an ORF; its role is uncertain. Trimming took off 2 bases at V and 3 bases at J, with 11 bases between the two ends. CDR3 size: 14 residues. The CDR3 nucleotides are TGCGCCAGCAGTCAAGCGTGGCGGATCTACGAGCAGTACTTC. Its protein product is CASSQAWRIYEQYF.

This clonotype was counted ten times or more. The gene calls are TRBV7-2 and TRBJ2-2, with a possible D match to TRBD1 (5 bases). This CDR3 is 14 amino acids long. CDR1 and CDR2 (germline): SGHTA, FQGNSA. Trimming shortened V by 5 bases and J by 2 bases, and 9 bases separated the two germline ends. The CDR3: CASSPGHNTGELFF. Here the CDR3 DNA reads TGTGCCAGCAGCCCAGGACACAACACCGGGGAGCTGTTTTTT.

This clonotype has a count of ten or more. The CDR3 region is CASRQGWRDSPLHF. The CDR3 DNA reads as TGTGCCAGCAGACAAGGGTGGAGAGATTCACCCCTCCACTTT. The chain has TRBV7-2 and TRBJ1-6; D remains ambiguous. CDR1 and CDR2 from the germline V gene are SGHTA and FQGNSA. V lost 6 bases, J lost 8 bases, and 14 bases lay in between. The CDR3 runs to 14 residues.

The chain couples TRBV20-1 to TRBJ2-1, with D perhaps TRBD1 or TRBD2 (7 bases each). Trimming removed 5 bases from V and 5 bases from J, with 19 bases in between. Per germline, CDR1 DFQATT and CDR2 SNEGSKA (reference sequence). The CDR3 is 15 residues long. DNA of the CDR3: TGCAGTGCTCCAGGGAGGGGGCTCGAGGACAATGAGCAGTTCTTC. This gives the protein CSAPGRGLEDNEQFF.

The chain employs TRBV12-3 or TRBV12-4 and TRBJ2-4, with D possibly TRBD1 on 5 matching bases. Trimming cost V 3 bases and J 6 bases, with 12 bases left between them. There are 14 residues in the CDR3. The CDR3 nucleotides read TGTGCCAGCAGTTTGACCCTTGGGGCAAACATTCAGTACTTC. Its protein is CASSLTLGANIQYF.

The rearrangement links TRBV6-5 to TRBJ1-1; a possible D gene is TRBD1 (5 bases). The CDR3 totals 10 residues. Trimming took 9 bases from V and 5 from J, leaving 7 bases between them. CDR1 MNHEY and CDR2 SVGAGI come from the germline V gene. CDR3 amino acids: CASQGTEAFF. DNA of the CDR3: TGTGCCAGTCAGGGTACTGAAGCTTTCTTT.

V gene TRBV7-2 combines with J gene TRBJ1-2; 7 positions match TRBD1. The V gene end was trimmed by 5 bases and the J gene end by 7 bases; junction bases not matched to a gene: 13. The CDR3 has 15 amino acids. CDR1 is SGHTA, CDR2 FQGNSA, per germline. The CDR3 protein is CASSRFVRGQGGYTF. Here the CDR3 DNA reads TGTGCCAGCAGCCGCTTTGTTAGGGGGCAAGGTGGCTACACCTTC.

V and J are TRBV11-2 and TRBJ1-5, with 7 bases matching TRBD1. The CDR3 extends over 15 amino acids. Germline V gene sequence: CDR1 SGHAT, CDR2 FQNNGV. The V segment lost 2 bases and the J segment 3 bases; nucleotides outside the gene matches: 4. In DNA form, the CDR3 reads TGTGCCAGCAGCTTAACGACAGGGATCAATCAGCCCCAGCATTTT. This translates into CASSLTTGINQPQHF.

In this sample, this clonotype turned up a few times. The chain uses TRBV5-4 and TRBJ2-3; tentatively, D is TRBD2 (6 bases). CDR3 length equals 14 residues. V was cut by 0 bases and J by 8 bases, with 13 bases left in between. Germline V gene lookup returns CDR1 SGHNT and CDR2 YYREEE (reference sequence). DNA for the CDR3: TGTGCCAGCAGCTTGGACTGGGGTAGCGGTACGCAGTATTTT. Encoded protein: CASSLDWGSGTQYF. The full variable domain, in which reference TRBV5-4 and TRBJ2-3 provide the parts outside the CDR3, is ETGVTQSPTHLIKTRGQQVTLRCSSQSGHNTVSWYQQALGQGPQFIFQYYREEENGRGNFPPRFSGLQFPNYSSELNVNALELDDSALYLCASSLDWGSGTQYFGPGTRLTVL.

The CDR3 DNA follows: TGTGCCAGCAGCCCTGGTTGGATATTCAATGAGCAGTTCTTC. This encodes CASSPGWIFNEQFF. This sequence joins TRBV6-1 and TRBJ2-1; D uncertain. The CDR3 spans 14 residues. Germline V gives CDR1 MNHNS, CDR2 SASEGT. V gave up 6 bases and J gave up 6 bases, with 15 bases separating them.

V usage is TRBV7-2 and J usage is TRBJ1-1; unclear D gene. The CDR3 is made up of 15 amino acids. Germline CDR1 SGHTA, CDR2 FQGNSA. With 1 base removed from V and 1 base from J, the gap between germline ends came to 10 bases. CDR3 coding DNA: TGTGCCAGCAGCTTAGAACTACTGCGGAACACTGAAGCTTTCTTT. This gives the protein CASSLELLRNTEAFF.

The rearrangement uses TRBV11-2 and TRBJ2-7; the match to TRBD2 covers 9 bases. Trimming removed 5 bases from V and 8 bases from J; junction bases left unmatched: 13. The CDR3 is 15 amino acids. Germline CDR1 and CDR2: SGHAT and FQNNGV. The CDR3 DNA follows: TGTGCCAGCAGCCCGACTAGCGGAATCCCCTCCCAGCAGTACTTC. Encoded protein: CASSPTSGIPSQQYF. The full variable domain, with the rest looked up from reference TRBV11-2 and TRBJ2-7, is EAGVAQSPRYKIIEKRQSVAFWCNPISGHATLYWYQQILGQGPKLLIQFQNNGVVDDSQLPKDRFSAERLKGVDSTLKIQPAKLEDSAVYLCASSPTSGIPSQQYFGPGTRLTVT.

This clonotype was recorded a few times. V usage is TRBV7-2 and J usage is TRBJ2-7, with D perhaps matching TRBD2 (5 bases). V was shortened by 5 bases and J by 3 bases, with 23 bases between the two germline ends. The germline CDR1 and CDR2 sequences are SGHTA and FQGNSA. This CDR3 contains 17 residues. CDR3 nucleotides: TGTGCCAGCAGCCCCTCGGTAGGCGGGCAGAGCAACTACGAGCAGTACTTC. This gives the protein CASSPSVGGQSNYEQYF. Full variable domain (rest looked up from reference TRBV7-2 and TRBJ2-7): GAGVSQSPSNKVTEKGKDVELRCDPISGHTALYWYRQSLGQGLEFLIYFQGNSAPDKSGLPSDRFSAERTGGSVSTLTIQRTQQEDSAVYLCASSPSVGGQSNYEQYFGPGTRLTVT.

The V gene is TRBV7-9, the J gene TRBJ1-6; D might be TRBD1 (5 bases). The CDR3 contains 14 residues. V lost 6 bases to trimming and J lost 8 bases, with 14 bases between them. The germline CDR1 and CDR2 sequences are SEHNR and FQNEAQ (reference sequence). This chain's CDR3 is CASRGDSKYSPLHF. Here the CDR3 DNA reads TGTGCCAGCAGAGGTGACAGCAAATATTCACCCCTCCACTTT.

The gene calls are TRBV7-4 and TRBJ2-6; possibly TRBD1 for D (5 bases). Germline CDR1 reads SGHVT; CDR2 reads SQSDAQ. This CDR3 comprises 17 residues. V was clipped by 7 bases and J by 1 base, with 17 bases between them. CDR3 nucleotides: TGTGCCAGCACCCTCCGTTGGGGCGCTTCTGGGGCCAACGTCCTGACTTTC. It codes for CASTLRWGASGANVLTF.

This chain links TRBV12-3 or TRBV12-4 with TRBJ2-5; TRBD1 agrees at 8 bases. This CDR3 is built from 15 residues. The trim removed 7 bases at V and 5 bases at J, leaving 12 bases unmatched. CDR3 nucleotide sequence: TGTGCCAGCACCGCAGGGGGCGCGGGTGCTGAGACCCAGTACTTC. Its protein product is CASTAGGAGAETQYF.

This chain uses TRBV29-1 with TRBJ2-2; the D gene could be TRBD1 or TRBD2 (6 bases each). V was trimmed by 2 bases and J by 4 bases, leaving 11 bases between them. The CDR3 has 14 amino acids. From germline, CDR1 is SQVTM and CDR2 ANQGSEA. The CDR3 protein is CSVESEGGTGELFF. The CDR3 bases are TGCAGCGTTGAAAGTGAGGGGGGCACCGGGGAGCTGTTTTTT.

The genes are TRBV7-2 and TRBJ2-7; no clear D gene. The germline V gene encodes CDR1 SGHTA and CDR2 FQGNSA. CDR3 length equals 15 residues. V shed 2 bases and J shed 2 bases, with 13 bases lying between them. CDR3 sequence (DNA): TGTGCCAGCAGCTTACGGCACCTAGGAACCTACGAGCAGTACTTC. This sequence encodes CASSLRHLGTYEQYF.

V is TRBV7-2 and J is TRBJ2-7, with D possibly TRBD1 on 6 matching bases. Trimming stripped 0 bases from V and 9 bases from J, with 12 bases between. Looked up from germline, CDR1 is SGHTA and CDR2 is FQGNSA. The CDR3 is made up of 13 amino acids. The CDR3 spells CASSLAGQMVQYF. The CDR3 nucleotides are TGTGCCAGCAGCTTAGCCGGACAGATGGTGCAGTACTTC.